The clone carrying this TCR beta chain has a handful of counts. The CDR3 contains 13 residues. The V and J ends lost 5 bases and 10 bases, in that order; junction bases with no gene match: 10. Via MiXCR, TCRdb re-called the RT-PCR reads, giving one row per CDR3 protein. The repertoire has hundreds of thousands of distinct CDR3 sequences, 14% of them found once; the top ten carry 3.6%. The sequenced material came from memory CD4+ T cells from blood. This TCR came from a female donor in good health, serving as a healthy control. This chain links TRBV12-3 or TRBV12-4 with TRBJ1-1, with 7 bases lining up with TRBD1. The CDR3 here is CASSTGAITPAFF. The DNA for the CDR3 is TGTGCCAGCAGTACAGGGGCCATTACGCCAGCTTTCTTT.